These 2 T cell receptor beta chains were all obtained from the same sample, sequenced in a study of Graves' ophthalmopathy and Graves' hyperthyroidism (dated by TCRdb to the late 2010s). Sequencer: Illumina HiSeq 2000. For repertoire sequencing, the TCR beta CDR3 regions were amplified from RNA transcripts. The first round was an RT-PCR using HTBI primers with the Qiagen OneStep RT-PCR kit, and this first round was followed by a second-round multiplex PCR, then size selection and purification. Using fastp at Q25 and MiXCR, TCRdb reprocessed the public reads and kept productive beta chains. Each record represents a unique CDR3 protein, reported with the most common genes and DNA among its rows. The sample profile shows around 670,000 distinct CDR3 sequences; 40% of them were found once. The ten largest clones take up around 40% of the sample. Sequenced: peripheral blood. The receptors were sampled from an adult man with Graves' ophthalmopathy.

This clonotype occurred a few times. The V call is TRBV7-3, the J call TRBJ2-2; D is uncertain. CDR1 and CDR2 (germline): SGHTA, FQGTGA. The CDR3 spans 16 residues. V gave up 5 bases and J gave up 1 base, with 14 bases separating them. This CDR3 is CASSTHGVGNTGELFF. As DNA, the CDR3 is TGTGCCAGCAGCACTCATGGAGTTGGGAACACCGGGGAGCTGTTTTTT.

This clonotype was counted a few times. The chain carries TRBV10-1 and TRBJ2-3; TRBD1 agrees at 8 bases. Germline-derived CDR1 and CDR2 are WNHNN and SYGVQD (reference sequence). V dropped 6 bases and J dropped 1; count of bases not matched to a gene: 6. This CDR3 has 15 amino acids. Here the CDR3 DNA reads TGCGCCAGCAGCGCGGGACAGGCACGCACAGATACGCAGTATTTT. It translates to CASSAGQARTDTQYF.